The rows below give T cell receptor beta chains drawn from one sample of a study of tissue T cells after allogeneic stem cell transplantation. The protocol was immunoSEQ multiplex PCR, while the TCRdb copy is restricted to in-frame clones and leaves out a portion. The sample holds about 5,300 clones, 60% to 80% seen once. The starting material was tissue from the colon, obtained at autopsy. The receptor source for this set is a female donor at least 60 years old with lung cancer. Each CDR3 is given with its conserved first and last residue. D genes are given only for firm matches. The size of a clone is reported for some rows only, either as once, few or many, or as a class for expanded clones.

J gene	clone size	D gene	V gene	CDR3 DNA	CDR3 protein
TRBJ2-1	.	.	TRBV2	TGTGCCAGCAGTGATGGGTATGAGCAGTTCTTC	CASSDGYEQFF
TRBJ2-1	.	TRBD2	TRBV7-3	TGTGCCAGCAGCTTGTGGGCGGGAGGCTCCTACAATGAGCAGTTCTTC	CASSLWAGGSYNEQFF
TRBJ1-2	.	.	TRBV30	TGTGCCTGGAGTATTAAGAATAGGGGTGGCTACACCTTC	CAWSIKNRGGYTF
TRBJ1-6	.	.	TRBV14	TGTGCCAGCAGCCAAACCCAAGGGCTTAATTCACCCCTCCACTTT	CASSQTQGLNSPLHF
TRBJ2-1	once	TRBD1	TRBV6-6	TGTGCCAGCAGCCGGACAGGGCAGTACAATGAGCAGTTCTTC	CASSRTGQYNEQFF
TRBJ2-7	once	.	TRBV6-4	TGTGCCACCCCCGGGACTGATGCCTTGGGGCAGTACTTC	CATPGTDALGQYF
TRBJ2-2	once	TRBD2	TRBV12-5	TGTGCTAGTGGGCTAGCGGGAAGATCCGGGGAGCTGTTTTTT	CASGLAGRSGELFF
TRBJ2-3	.	.	TRBV3-1/TRBV3-2	TGTGCCAGCAGCCAAGCCACTAACACAGATACGCAGTATTTT	CASSQATNTDTQYF
TRBJ1-5	.	.	TRBV2	TGTGCCAGCGGCAGTCAGGGGCTTAATCAGCCCCAGCATTTT	CASGSQGLNQPQHF
TRBJ2-5	.	.	TRBV5-1	TGCGCCAGCAGCTTTGGGAATAGCGGACAAGAGACCCAGTACTTC	CASSFGNSGQETQYF
TRBJ2-5	few	.	TRBV7-2	TGTGCCAGCAGCTTAGTAATCGGGACCCAGTACTTC	CASSLVIGTQYF
TRBJ1-1	few	.	TRBV6-2/TRBV6-3	TGTGCCAGCAGCGCAGGAAGAGAGGGCACTGAAGCTTTCTTT	CASSAGREGTEAFF
TRBJ2-2	.	.	TRBV27	TGTGCCAGCAGTTTATTTAGCGACGGCACCGGGGAGCTGTTTTTT	CASSLFSDGTGELFF
TRBJ2-1	.	TRBD2	TRBV18	TGTGCCAGCTCACCCGGGACTAGCATCGGAGATGAGCAGTTCTTC	CASSPGTSIGDEQFF
TRBJ1-2	.	TRBD1	TRBV15	TGTGCCACCAGCAGATCCCGGGGACAGGACTATGGCTACACCTTC	CATSRSRGQDYGYTF
TRBJ1-1	.	.	TRBV15	TGTGCCACCAGCACGGATTACAGGGCTGAAGCTTTCTTT	CATSTDYRAEAFF
TRBJ1-5	.	.	TRBV28	TGTGCCACCCCAGGACGCAAAGGAAACAATCAGCCCCAGCATTTT	CATPGRKGNNQPQHF
TRBJ2-3	.	TRBD1	TRBV6-5	TGTGCCAGCAGTTCCCGCGGACAGGGCACAGATACGCAGTATTTT	CASSSRGQGTDTQYF
TRBJ2-3	.	TRBD1	TRBV9	TGTGCCAGCAGCTCGGACAGGCGGGTCACAGATACGCAGTATTTT	CASSSDRRVTDTQYF
TRBJ2-3	.	.	TRBV6-2/TRBV6-3	TGTGCCAGCAGTTACTTGATAGCGGCAGGCACGCAGTATTTT	CASSYLIAAGTQYF
TRBJ2-2	.	.	TRBV30	TGTGCCTGGATGAGGGGGGACACCGGGGAGCTGTTTTTT	CAWMRGDTGELFF
TRBJ1-1	.	.	TRBV7-2	TGTGCCAGCAGCTACACCACGGGGGCCACTGAAGCTTTCTTT	CASSYTTGATEAFF
TRBJ2-1	.	.	TRBV19	TGTGCCGGGACCCCGAGTGGGCAGTTCTTC	CAGTPSGQFF
TRBJ1-2	few	TRBD1	TRBV3-1/TRBV3-2	TGTGCCAGCAGCCCCAGGGGGCACAACTATGGCTACACCTTC	CASSPRGHNYGYTF
TRBJ1-2	.	.	TRBV24-1	TGTGCCGTCGGGGGGCGGGAGACATCAACTAACTATGGCTACACCTTC	CAVGGRETSTNYGYTF
TRBJ1-1	.	.	TRBV7-2	TGTGCCAGCAGGTTCTCGGGGCGCGATTCAGCTTTCTTT	CASRFSGRDSAFF
TRBJ1-4	once	.	TRBV29-1	TGCAGCGTTCGCCCCAGTGGAAATGAAAAACTGTTTTTT	CSVRPSGNEKLFF
TRBJ1-5	.	.	TRBV11-2	TGTGCCAGCAGCTTAGCATCGGGGCAGCCCCAGCATTTT	CASSLASGQPQHF
TRBJ1-2	.	.	TRBV4-3	TGCGCCAGCAGCCAAGATCCTCGGGGGGACGTCCATGGCTACACCTTC	CASSQDPRGDVHGYTF
TRBJ2-1	few	TRBD2	TRBV5-1	TGCGCCAGCAGCTTGGCTGGGGGGGGGACCTACAATGAGCAGTTCTTC	CASSLAGGGTYNEQFF
TRBJ2-7	.	.	TRBV7-2	TGTGCCAGCAGCTTTACCGGGACATCGTCCTACGAGCAGTACTTC	CASSFTGTSSYEQYF
TRBJ1-4	few	.	TRBV19	TGTGCCAGTAGTATCGGCACGACTTCTACGGTATATGAAAAACTGTTTTTT	CASSIGTTSTVYEKLFF
TRBJ2-3	once	.	TRBV11-3	TGTGCCAGCACCAAGTCTGCAGATACGCAGTATTTT	CASTKSADTQYF
TRBJ1-1	once	.	TRBV6-6	TGTGCCAGCAGCCGGGCCCCGGGCACTGAAGCTTTCTTT	CASSRAPGTEAFF
TRBJ1-2	.	.	TRBV30	TGTGCCTGGAGTGTACACAGGGCCGGTGGCTACACCTTC	CAWSVHRAGGYTF
TRBJ2-7	.	TRBD2	TRBV4-2	TGTGCCAGCAGCCAAGCGACTAGCGGGGGGAATTATGGGCAGTACTTC	CASSQATSGGNYGQYF